A selection of T cell receptor beta chains follows, all from one sample in a study of regulatory T cells in long-lasting Graves disease. TCRdb re-derived calls from the multiplex PCR reads in MiXCR, one entry per CDR3 protein. The table has over 650,000 distinct CDR3 sequences, about 32% seen once. The starting material was peripheral blood mononuclear cells (PBMCs), obtained when the disease was refractory, from a patient treated with antithyroid drugs. The receptor source for this set is a female donor with Graves disease. Each CDR3 is given with its conserved first and last residue. A D gene is named only where the DNA matches it firmly. A row's size may be missing; if present it is once, few, many or a size class.

d_call clone_size j_call v_call cdr3_nt cdr3_aa
- few TRBJ1-2 TRBV28 TGTGCCAGCAGTCTCGGAGGAGGAACCAAATATGGCTACACCTTC CASSLGGGTKYGYTF
- few TRBJ1-5 TRBV19 TGTGCCAGTAGTCTCCCCAGGGAAGGTCAGCCCCAGCATTTT CASSLPREGQPQHF
- few TRBJ1-1 TRBV11-2 TGTGCCAGCAGCTTAGAAGACAGCGAACCTGAAGCTTTCTTT CASSLEDSEPEAFF
TRBD1 few TRBJ1-5 TRBV20-1 TGCAGTGCTAGAGCCCCCCTGACAGGGACCTTTCAGCCCCAGCATTTT CSARAPLTGTFQPQHF
TRBD2 few TRBJ2-5 TRBV12-3/TRBV12-4 TGTGCCAGCAGACAGACTAGCGGAGGCCAAGAGACCCAGTACTTC CASRQTSGGQETQYF
- many TRBJ1-2 TRBV6-1 TGTGCCAGCAGTGAATCCGGTAGCTATGGCTACACCTTC CASSESGSYGYTF
- few TRBJ1-5 TRBV2 TGTGCCAGCAGTGAACTGACACAGAGCAATCAGCCCCAGCATTTT CASSELTQSNQPQHF
- - TRBJ2-5 TRBV4-2 TGTGCCAGCAGCCAAGATCCGGGTTGGGAGACCCAGTACTTC CASSQDPGWETQYF
- many TRBJ1-1 TRBV28 TGTGCCAGCACATTGGGTGTGACCACTGAAGCTTTCTTT CASTLGVTTEAFF
- - TRBJ2-2 TRBV7-9 TGTGCCAGCAGGATGGGGAGCAAGTCCGGGGAGCTGTTTTTT CASRMGSKSGELFF
- many TRBJ2-5 TRBV28 TGTGCCAGCAGTTCCCATGGTCAAGAGACCCAGTACTTC CASSSHGQETQYF
- - TRBJ2-2 TRBV5-1 TGCGCCACCCGGGGACTGTCCACCGGGGAGCTGTTTTTT CATRGLSTGELFF
- many TRBJ1-2 TRBV10-3 TGTGCCATCAGTGAGGGTTCCAACTATGGCTACACCTTC CAISEGSNYGYTF
- - TRBJ1-1 TRBV10-3 TGTGCCATCAGGAGGGACGGTGTATTGAACACTGAAGCTTTCTTT CAIRRDGVLNTEAFF
- - TRBJ1-2 TRBV5-1 TGCGCCAGCAGATTTGGGCCCCGAGGCACGGGGGTACATGGCTACACCTTC CASRFGPRGTGVHGYTF
- few TRBJ1-1 TRBV5-1 TGCGCCAGCAGCTTTGGGAGTGAGACTGAAGCTTTCTTT CASSFGSETEAFF
TRBD1 - TRBJ2-7 TRBV11-2 TGTGCCAGCGGTCGGGACAGGGCTAACTCCTACGAGCAGTACTTC CASGRDRANSYEQYF